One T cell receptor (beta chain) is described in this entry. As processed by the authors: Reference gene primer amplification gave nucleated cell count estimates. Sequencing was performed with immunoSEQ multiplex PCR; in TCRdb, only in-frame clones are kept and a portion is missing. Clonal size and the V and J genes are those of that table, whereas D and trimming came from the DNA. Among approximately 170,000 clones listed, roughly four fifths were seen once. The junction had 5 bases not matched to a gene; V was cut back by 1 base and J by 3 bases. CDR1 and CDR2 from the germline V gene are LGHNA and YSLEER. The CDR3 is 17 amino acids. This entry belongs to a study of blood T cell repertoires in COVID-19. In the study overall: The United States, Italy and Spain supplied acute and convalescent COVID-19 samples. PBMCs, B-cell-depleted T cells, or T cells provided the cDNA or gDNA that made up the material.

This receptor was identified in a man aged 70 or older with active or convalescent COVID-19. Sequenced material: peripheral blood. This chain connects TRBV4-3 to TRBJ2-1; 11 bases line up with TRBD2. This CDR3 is CASSQGALAGGYNEQFF. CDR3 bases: TGCGCCAGCAGCCAAGGGGCCCTAGCGGGAGGCTACAATGAGCAGTTCTTC.